This T cell receptor (beta chain) was captured by sequencing in a study of cytomegalovirus exposure and HLA in healthy donors. General study findings and limits: In a later analysis, productive TCRs from donors in an Asian-associated ancestry cluster reportedly carried fewer N-insertions than the cohort mean.

PCR employed 60 Vbeta and 13 Jbeta primers. Produced via immunoSEQ multiplex PCR; TCRdb's table is partial and in-frame only. In the table there are roughly 90,000 clones, around three quarters of which are singletons. The germline CDR1 and CDR2 sequences are SGHRS and YFSETQ. This CDR3 has 15 residues. Trimming at V came to 1 base and at J to 3 bases, leaving 4 bases not matched to a gene. On this clone itself: Its target is unknown.

This TCR was recovered from a man aged 25-45 years in good health and CMV-seronegative. This chain joins TRBV5-1 and TRBJ2-3; 8 bases align to TRBD1. The sample consisted of PBMCs. Written as DNA, the CDR3 is TGCGCCAGCAGCTTGCTGGGACAGGAGACAGATACGCAGTATTTT. Protein: CASSLLGQETDTQYF.